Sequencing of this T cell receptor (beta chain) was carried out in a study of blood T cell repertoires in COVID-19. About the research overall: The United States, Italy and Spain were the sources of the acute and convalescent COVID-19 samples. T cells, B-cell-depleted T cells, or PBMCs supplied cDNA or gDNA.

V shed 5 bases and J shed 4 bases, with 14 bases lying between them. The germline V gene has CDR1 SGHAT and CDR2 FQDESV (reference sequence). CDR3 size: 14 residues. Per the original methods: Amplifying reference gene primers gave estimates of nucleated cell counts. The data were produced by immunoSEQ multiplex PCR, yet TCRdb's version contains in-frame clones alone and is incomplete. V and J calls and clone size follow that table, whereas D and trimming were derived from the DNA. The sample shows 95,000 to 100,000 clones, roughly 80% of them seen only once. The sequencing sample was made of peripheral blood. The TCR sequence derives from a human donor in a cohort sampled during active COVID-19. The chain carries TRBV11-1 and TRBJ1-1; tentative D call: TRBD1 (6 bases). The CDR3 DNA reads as TGTGCCAGCAGCATACAAGGGGGTGGCACTGAAGCTTTCTTT. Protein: CASSIQGGGTEAFF.